The 7 T cell receptor beta chains in this list originate from one sample, sequenced in a study of T cell responses to AZD1222 COVID-19 vaccine. Repertoires were generated with immunoSEQ multiplex PCR, while TCRdb's copy carries only in-frame clones and drops some. This table holds some 120,000 clones, 88% found once. The specimen comprised peripheral blood, sampled on day 0 of MenACWY control vaccination. The receptor set was obtained from an adult in good health.

The chain uses TRBV12-3 or TRBV12-4 and TRBJ2-2; a weak D match, TRBD2 (5 bases). The CDR3 covers 13 residues. V was shortened by 9 bases and J by 1 base, with 9 bases between the two germline ends. CDR3 loop: CASRRGNTGELFF. CDR3 sequence (DNA): TGTGCCAGTCGACGGGGGAACACCGGGGAGCTGTTTTTT.

The gene calls are TRBV28 and TRBJ2-4, with D perhaps matching TRBD1 (6 bases). Trimming pared 5 bases from V and 2 bases from J, leaving 10 bases between. Germline V gene lookup returns CDR1 MDHEN and CDR2 SYDVKM. This CDR3 comprises 14 residues. CDR3 coding DNA: TGTGCCAGCAGTCTGGGGGCGTCCAAAAACATTCAGTACTTC. It specifies CASSLGASKNIQYF.

This chain connects TRBV2 to TRBJ2-1; 7 bases agree with TRBD2. Looked up from germline, CDR1 is SNHLY and CDR2 is FYNNEI. CDR3 length: 14 amino acids. V shed 6 bases and J 9 bases; nucleotides not matched to a gene: 11. Here the CDR3 reads CASREASGITEQFF. CDR3 bases: TGTGCCAGCAGGGAGGCTAGCGGTATAACTGAGCAGTTCTTC.

This clone appeared a single time. The chain joins TRBV7-2 to TRBJ2-1, with 10 bases lining up with TRBD2. Germline lookup yields CDR1 SGHTA and CDR2 FQGNSA. There are 15 residues in the CDR3. J was trimmed by 6 bases and V by 5 bases; bases with no gene match: 7. The CDR3 spells CASSRSGRVSNEQFF. The CDR3 bases are TGTGCCAGCAGCCGCAGCGGGAGGGTGAGCAATGAGCAGTTCTTC.

This rearrangement joins TRBV5-6 to TRBJ2-7; D remains unclear. V dropped 2 bases and J dropped 2 bases, with 11 bases sitting between them. The CDR3 runs to 14 residues. Per germline, CDR1 SGHDT and CDR2 YYEEEE. The CDR3 coding sequence is TGTGCCAGCAGCTTCGTAGGAAGAGCCTACGAGCAGTACTTC. It is translated as CASSFVGRAYEQYF.

V usage is TRBV28 and J usage is TRBJ1-2; 9 positions match TRBD1. This CDR3 is 13 amino acids long. Germline CDR1 is MDHEN and CDR2 is SYDVKM. The V gene end was trimmed by 2 bases and the J gene end by 7 bases; junction bases not matched to a gene: 2. CDR3 protein: CASSLGTGFGYTF. The CDR3 nucleotides read TGTGCCAGCAGTTTAGGGACAGGGTTTGGCTACACCTTC.

V usage is TRBV27 and J usage is TRBJ2-3, with 8 bases aligning to TRBD2. CDR1 MNHEY and CDR2 SMNVEV come from the germline V gene (reference sequence). V was pared by 6 bases and J by 1 base, with 0 bases of the junction left unmatched. The CDR3 is made up of 13 amino acids. CDR3 residues: CASRLAGTDTQYF. The CDR3 nucleotides read TGTGCCAGCAGACTAGCGGGCACAGATACGCAGTATTTT.